The 22 T cell receptor beta chains presented below share a single source sample, sequenced in a study of OX40 agonist ivuxolimab in advanced cancers. Some clones are missing from TCRdb's copy, which holds only in-frame ones; the method was immunoSEQ multiplex PCR. The sample has tens of thousands of clones, more than 80% seen once. Sequencing used CD4+ or CD8+ T cells sorted from blood, obtained in a trial of the OX40 agonist ivuxolimab. Receptor source: an adult with an advanced solid tumor such as melanoma, head and neck, liver or kidney cancer.

V usage is TRBV10-2 and J usage is TRBJ2-3; D might be TRBD2 (6 bases). Germline CDR1 WSHSY, CDR2 SAAADI. The CDR3 loop spans 15 amino acids. V was pared by 7 bases and J by 0 bases, with 14 bases between. This CDR3 reads CASTVAGSSTDTQYF. The CDR3 DNA reads as TGCGCCAGCACGGTGGCGGGGTCTAGCACAGATACGCAGTATTTT.

This chain links TRBV30 with TRBJ1-2; TRBD1 aligns across 7 bases. V dropped 7 bases and J dropped 8; count of bases not matched to a gene: 13. Germline V lookup: CDR1 GTSNPN, CDR2 SVGIG (reference sequence). CDR3 size: 13 residues. In nucleotides, the CDR3 is TGTGCCTCGGCCTCGACAGGGAGTACGGGCTACACCTTC. It translates to CASASTGSTGYTF.

The chain recombines TRBV6-5 with TRBJ2-7; 7 nucleotides align to TRBD1. Looked up from germline, CDR1 is MNHEY and CDR2 is SVGAGI. Trimming removed 4 bases from V and 6 bases from J; junction bases left unmatched: 6. The CDR3 sequence is 13 residues long. The CDR3 loop is CASSSWTGSEQYF. CDR3 coding DNA: TGTGCCAGCAGTTCGTGGACAGGCTCCGAGCAGTACTTC.

The rearrangement links TRBV7-9 to TRBJ1-5, with a possible D match to TRBD1 (6 bases). The germline V gene has CDR1 SEHNR and CDR2 FQNEAQ (reference sequence). The CDR3 has 19 amino acids. Trimming cost V 5 bases and J 0 bases, with 23 bases left between them. The CDR3 nucleotides read TGTGCCAGCAGCAGGGGAATCGGGCAGGGGCCTTATAGCAATCAGCCCCAGCATTTT. Encoded protein: CASSRGIGQGPYSNQPQHF.

For this clone: An end of the junction does not agree with germline; a read error may underlie this. J is TRBJ1-2 and V is TRBV28; tentative D call: TRBD1 (6 bases). This CDR3 is 14 amino acids long. Germline CDR1 and CDR2: MDHEN and SYDVKM. For the CDR3, the DNA is TGTGCCAGCGAGGACAGCTCCGCTAACTATGGCTGCACCTTC. It encodes CASEDSSANYGCTF.

This sequence joins TRBV6-5 and TRBJ1-5; 9 bases fit TRBD1. Germline V gives CDR1 MNHEY, CDR2 SVGAGI. V dropped 6 bases and J dropped 2; count of bases not matched to a gene: 5. The CDR3 contains 15 residues. CDR3 coding DNA: TGTGCCAGCAGCGTGGACAGGGGAGGCAATCAGCCCCAGCATTTT. Protein: CASSVDRGGNQPQHF.

The chain carries TRBV5-1 and TRBJ2-4; 7 nucleotides match TRBD2. V lost 0 bases and J lost 3; bases outside the gene matches: 3. The length of the CDR3 is 15 residues. Per the germline V gene, CDR1 is SGHRS and CDR2 is YFSETQ. In DNA form, the CDR3 reads TGCGCCAGCAGCTTGGCCACGGGGGGCAAAAACATTCAGTACTTC. Translated: CASSLATGGKNIQYF.

The chain couples TRBV7-9 to TRBJ2-5; either TRBD1 or TRBD2 may fit D (6 bases each). The germline gives CDR1 SEHNR, CDR2 FQNEAQ (reference sequence). With 1 base removed from V and 5 bases from J, the gap between germline ends came to 11 bases. This CDR3 spans 14 amino acids. The CDR3 DNA sequence: TGTGCCAGCAGCTTAGGCGGAGGGGGGGAGACCCAGTACTTC. This encodes CASSLGGGGETQYF.

The J gene is TRBJ2-7, the V gene TRBV10-3; 7 nucleotides match TRBD1. V was clipped by 5 bases and J by 0 bases; unmatched bases: 7. This CDR3 has 15 residues. Germline V gene data show CDR1 as ENHRY and CDR2 as SYGVKD. The CDR3 DNA is TGTGCCATCAGTAGGACAGGAGATAGCTCCTACGAGCAGTACTTC. Translating it yields CAISRTGDSSYEQYF.

The V and J genes are TRBV19 and TRBJ2-4; no reliable D call. There are 12 residues in the CDR3. Germline loops: CDR1 LNHDA, CDR2 SQIVND (reference sequence). Trimming shortened V by 3 bases and J by 12 bases, and 12 bases separated the two germline ends. In nucleotides, the CDR3 is TGTGCCAGTAGTATGTTGGGATTGGATCAGTACTTC. It encodes CASSMLGLDQYF. Full variable domain (missing parts from reference TRBV19 and TRBJ2-4): DGGITQSPKYLFRKEGQNVTLSCEQNLNHDAMYWYRQDPGQGLRLIYYSQIVNDFQKGDIAEGYSVSREKKESFPLTVTSAQKNPTAFYLCASSMLGLDQYFGAGTRLSVL.

This chain links TRBV19 with TRBJ2-2, with D possibly being TRBD2 (6 bases). Trimming removed 6 bases from V and 6 bases from J, with 8 bases in between. The CDR3 sequence is 12 residues long. Per the germline V gene, CDR1 is LNHDA and CDR2 is SQIVND (reference sequence). CDR3 sequence: CASRREAGELFF. The DNA for the CDR3 is TGTGCCAGTAGGAGGGAGGCCGGGGAGCTGTTTTTT.

The chain employs TRBV6-5 and TRBJ1-2; D gene uncertain. Trimming cost V 0 bases and J 0 bases, with 5 bases left between them. The CDR3 covers 14 residues. Per germline, CDR1 MNHEY and CDR2 SVGAGI. The CDR3 spells CASSYSRTNYGYTF. The CDR3 DNA follows: TGTGCCAGCAGTTACTCAAGAACTAACTATGGCTACACCTTC.

The V call is TRBV6-4, the J call TRBJ2-7; D might be TRBD1 (6 bases). The CDR3 runs 13 residues. Germline loops: CDR1 MRHNA, CDR2 SNTAGT. Trimming pared 7 bases from V and 1 base from J, leaving 11 bases between. This chain's CDR3 is CASIFRGSYEQYF. The CDR3 DNA sequence: TGTGCCAGCATCTTCAGGGGATCCTACGAGCAGTACTTC.

J is TRBJ2-3 and V is TRBV5-1; no reliable D call. This CDR3 is 12 amino acids long. V lost 4 bases and J 6 bases, leaving 9 bases between the germline ends. The germline CDR1 and CDR2 sequences are SGHRS and YFSETQ. The CDR3 region is CASSLYMDTQYF. The CDR3 DNA follows: TGCGCCAGCAGCCTCTATATGGATACGCAGTATTTT.

The V gene is TRBV18, the J gene TRBJ2-7; 8 nucleotides line up with TRBD1. Germline trimming cut 0 bases from V and 5 bases from J; bases unmatched to any gene: 3. This CDR3 spans 14 amino acids. Germline V gene sequence: CDR1 KGHSH, CDR2 LQKENI. The DNA of the CDR3 is TGTGCCAGCTCACCACCGAGGACAGGGAACGAGCAGTACTTC. It specifies CASSPPRTGNEQYF. The entire variable domain, with the rest obtained from reference TRBV18 and TRBJ2-7, is as follows: NAGVMQNPRHLVRRRGQEARLRCSPMKGHSHVYWYRQLPEEGLKFMVYLQKENIIDESGMPKERFSAEFPKEGPSILRIQQVVRGDSAAYFCASSPPRTGNEQYFGPGTRLTVT.

This clone appeared a few times. The DNA of the CDR3 is TGTGCCAGCAGCGTAGAGGGACTAGCGGGGGTTAACTCCTACAATGAGCAGTTCTTC. This sequence encodes CASSVEGLAGVNSYNEQFF. V usage is TRBV9 and J usage is TRBJ2-1; 14 bases match TRBD2. The CDR3 extends over 19 amino acids. J gave up 0 bases and V 0 bases, and 5 bases lay outside the gene matches. In germline, CDR1 is SGDLS, CDR2 YYNGEE.

The J gene is TRBJ2-7, the V gene TRBV6-5; 7 bases align to TRBD1. This CDR3 is 14 amino acids long. Germline V gene sequence: CDR1 MNHEY, CDR2 SVGAGI. After removal of 4 bases from V and 3 bases from J, the junction contained 6 bases not matched to a gene. Here the CDR3 reads CASSSQGPGYEQYF. The CDR3 region has the DNA TGTGCCAGCAGTTCACAGGGGCCTGGCTACGAGCAGTACTTC.

This chain joins TRBV6-1 and TRBJ1-2; 10 bases fit TRBD1. The CDR3 loop spans 15 amino acids. Germline V gives CDR1 MNHNS, CDR2 SASEGT. V trimming: 6 bases; J trimming: 4 bases; junction bases outside the gene matches: 8. The CDR3 region has the DNA TGTGCCAGCAGGGCAGCCGGGACAGGGGCCTATGGCTACACCTTC. Translation: CASRAAGTGAYGYTF.

This clone was observed a few times. The V and J genes are TRBV2 and TRBJ1-1; weak D call: TRBD1 (6 bases). The V gene's germline CDR1 is SNHLY and CDR2 FYNNEI. The V end lost 6 bases, the J end lost 6 bases, and 11 bases lay between the germline ends. The CDR3 covers 12 residues. CDR3: CASRQGFAEAFF. Here the CDR3 DNA reads TGTGCCAGCAGACAGGGTTTCGCTGAAGCTTTCTTT.

This clone showed up just a few times. The gene calls are TRBV28 and TRBJ2-5, with D possibly matching TRBD1 (7 bases). CDR1 is MDHEN and CDR2 is SYDVKM in the germline V gene. The V end was cut by 7 bases, the J end by 5 bases, with 11 bases between. The CDR3 is made up of 12 amino acids. The CDR3 spells CASKTGRETQYF. CDR3 sequence (DNA): TGTGCCAGCAAGACAGGGAGGGAGACCCAGTACTTC.

The chain is built from TRBV27 and TRBJ2-2; 11 nucleotides line up with TRBD2. Trimming removed 6 bases from V and 0 bases from J; junction bases left unmatched: 6. The CDR3 is made up of 17 amino acids. From germline, CDR1 is MNHEY and CDR2 SMNVEV (reference sequence). In DNA form, the CDR3 reads TGTGCCAGCAGGCGACTAGCGGGGACCGCGAACACCGGGGAGCTGTTTTTT. Translated: CASRRLAGTANTGELFF.

V and J are TRBV5-1 and TRBJ1-6; no clear D. V was cut by 2 bases and J by 0 bases, with 6 bases left in between. CDR3 size: 15 residues. From germline, CDR1 is SGHRS and CDR2 YFSETQ. DNA for the CDR3: TGCGCCAGCAGCTTTTCCAGCTCCTATAATTCACCCCTCCACTTT. Encoded protein: CASSFSSSYNSPLHF.